The source of this T cell receptor (beta chain) is a study of shared clonotypes between healthy human individuals (dated by TCRdb to 2018 to 2021). Broadly, across the study: A couple of women and three men aged 18 to 49 years were included in the cohort. For each donor, CD4 naive and CD4 memory were each run on three plates, CD8 naive on two plates, and CD8 memory on one plate. To estimate repertoire size and how much clonotype sharing occurs between individuals, the study deeply sequenced the blood TCR repertoires of several healthy adults. To increase sequencing depth and limit assay-specific biases, different laboratories used diverse techniques to prepare libraries and sequence TCR repertoires. Between about 0.85 and 9.5 billion PBMCs per donor were obtained by leukapheresis. Beyond this particular receptor, the publication reports: Naive subsets generally had larger estimated clonotype richness than memory subsets did. The small number of donors limited the genetic and exposure-history diversity represented. Higher generation probabilities were observed for clonotypes shared by all four sorted-subset donors than for non-shared clonotypes. Pairwise subsampling indicated that sequencing depth was expected to affect the degree of clonotype sharing among donors. Incomplete sequencing was indicated by rarefaction of sorted-subset datasets, despite the large sequencing depth. Sampling was limited to blood, and TCR repertoires in tissue likely differ from TCR repertoires in blood. Sharing across a handful of donors was observed for 4.5% to 6.5% of naive CD4, under 4% of naive CD8, over 2% of memory CD4, and around 0.44% of memory CD8 clonotypes.

Donors were healthy HIV-negative adults with no recently reported acute infections or vaccinations. Only Caucasian adults living in Nashville, Tennessee, USA were represented among the donors. CD4+ T cells were enriched by magnetic negative selection; naive cells were then positively selected on CD45RA, and the negative fraction formed the memory subset. Blood was collected by leukapheresis, and PBMCs were isolated by Ficoll-Histopaque density gradient centrifugation and then cryopreserved in liquid nitrogen vapor phase. Analytical flow cytometry was used to check the purity and quantity of every magnetically sorted T cell population. From each sorted fraction, genomic DNA was isolated and quantified by UV absorbance on a Nanodrop 2000c. The CDR3 goes from the cysteine to the phenylalanine over 14 residues. Only the CDR3 portion is preserved as DNA: 42 bases, with reading frame beginning at the first base. Taken from the germline V gene, the CDR1 and CDR2 loops are SGHTA and FQGNSA. Trimmed from V: 6 bases; trimmed from J: 4 bases; junction bases lacking a gene match: 5.

TCR CDR3 regions were amplified from genomic DNA by multiplex PCR using the deep immunoSEQ assay. Genomic DNA extracted from each cell subset was distributed evenly over all wells of several immunoSEQ 96-well plates, and each plate served as one replicate. For sorted subsets, about 220 ng of genomic DNA, equivalent to 25,000 to 35,000 T cell genomes, went into each replicate PCR. Purified libraries were measured with a Qubit 3.0 fluorometer, size-checked on a Bioanalyzer 2100, and measured again with the KAPA Library Quantification kit. Each immunoSEQ 96-well plate was sequenced on its own single-read 150-cycle Illumina NextSeq 550 flow cell. The paper's processing steps were these. Because the immunoSEQ output held only junctional sequences and lacked quality scores, the filtering could not match the filtering applied to full-length reads. To assign V/J genes and CDR3, sequences were annotated against IMGT germline references using PyIR, a Python wrapper for IgBLAST v1.9. Reads with weak V/J assignments (E-value above 1e-6), missing CDR3, stop codons, out-of-frame junctions, or ambiguous translated residues were removed. V3J clonotypes were defined as sequences sharing an identical inferred V gene, J gene, and CDR3 amino acid sequence. The percentage overlap between two repertoires was calculated by dividing the number of shared unique clonotypes by the size of the smaller repertoire. RTK rarefaction, the Chao1 estimator, and Recon v2.1 estimates of unobserved clonotypes were used to assess repertoire richness. OLGA was used to compute generation probabilities for all TCRbeta clonotypes that the gDNA method yielded from a few donors. TCRdb carries this immuneACCESS record with in-frame sequences only. Its versions omit some clonotypes, under half of them owing to an unresolved V gene in the studies checked, with the rest unexplained. V, J and clone size reflect that table, while D and trimming were determined from the DNA. This sample comprises approximately 2.5 million clones, 90% to 95% of them detected only once. Over 0.12% of the sample is taken by the ten largest.

About this clone itself: What antigen it recognizes has not been identified. No per-base quality is available; no much larger clone lies one base away.

Here the chain combines TRBV7-2 and TRBJ1-5; TRBD1 agrees with 8 junctional bases. Specimen: naive CD4+ T cells sorted from blood. This specimen's cell subset or site label, interpreted: CD45RA+ positively selected. This receptor was obtained from a man aged 18 to 35 in good health. The sequence in DNA is TGTGCCAGCAGACCCGGGACAGGTAATCAGCCCCAGCATTTT. It translates to CASRPGTGNQPQHF.